One sample yielded the 28 T cell receptor beta chains listed below, sequenced in a study of shared clonotypes between healthy human individuals. Some clones are missing from TCRdb's copy, which holds only in-frame ones; the method was immunoSEQ multiplex PCR. The sample holds roughly 500,000 clones; more than 65% are singletons and the top ten take about an eighth. Material: PBMCs. All receptors come from a woman aged 40 to 55 in good health. Some clones in this sample may be carry-over from other donors' samples.

The chain joins TRBV5-5 to TRBJ1-1; tentatively, D is TRBD1 (6 bases). CDR1 is SGHKS, CDR2 YYEKEE, per germline (reference sequence). The CDR3 covers 16 residues. V was shortened by 1 base and J by 0 bases, with 13 bases between the two germline ends. The CDR3 DNA reads as TGTGCCAGCAGCTTGTCGCAGGGGTCCATGAACACTGAAGCTTTCTTT. This gives the protein CASSLSQGSMNTEAFF.

This clone was counted many times. The chain has TRBV6-4 and TRBJ2-1, with D possibly being TRBD1 (6 bases). The CDR3 has 16 amino acids. The germline V gene has CDR1 MRHNA and CDR2 SNTAGT. V was trimmed by 2 bases and J by 7 bases, leaving 18 bases between them. Written as DNA, the CDR3 is TGTGCCAGCAGTGACGAGGCAGGGGAAGATTGGAATGAGCAGTTCTTC. Amino acids: CASSDEAGEDWNEQFF.

This clone was counted a few times. This chain connects TRBV5-4 to TRBJ2-1, with 11 bases fitting TRBD2. V lost 3 bases and J lost 6; bases outside the gene matches: 2. The V gene's germline CDR1 is SGHNT and CDR2 YYREEE (reference sequence). The CDR3 runs 14 residues. This chain's CDR3 is CASSWGLAANEQFF. CDR3 sequence (DNA): TGTGCCAGCAGCTGGGGACTAGCGGCCAATGAGCAGTTCTTC.

This clone appeared once. The V gene is TRBV27, the J gene TRBJ2-7; 9 bases are shared with TRBD1. From germline, CDR1 is MNHEY and CDR2 SMNVEV (reference sequence). J gave up 4 bases and V 4 bases, and 8 bases lay outside the gene matches. CDR3 length: 15 amino acids. CDR3 DNA: TGTGCCAGCAGTTCCCCGGGACAGGGAATGTACGAGCAGTACTTC. It encodes CASSSPGQGMYEQYF.

Ten or more counts support this clone. Other DNA sequences in the same sample also yield this CDR3. The V call is TRBV30, the J call TRBJ1-2, with D uncertain. Germline-derived CDR1 and CDR2 are GTSNPN and SVGIG (reference sequence). The CDR3 contains 11 residues. The V and J ends lost 2 bases and 10 bases respectively, with 11 bases between them. The CDR3 spells CAWSSPADYTF. CDR3 nucleotides: TGTGCCTGGAGTTCTCCCGCGGACTACACCTTC.

This clone was observed a single time. J is TRBJ2-5 and V is TRBV5-1; a weak D match, TRBD1 (6 bases). V was pared by 1 base and J by 6 bases, with 16 bases between. Germline V lookup: CDR1 SGHRS, CDR2 YFSETQ. The CDR3 runs to 15 residues. CDR3 amino acids: CASSLSPVGTQTQYF. The CDR3 DNA sequence: TGCGCCAGCAGCTTGTCTCCTGTCGGGACACAGACCCAGTACTTC.

This chain joins TRBV10-3 and TRBJ1-2; D gene ambiguous. V was cut by 2 bases and J by 2 bases, with 6 bases left in between. Looked up from germline, CDR1 is ENHRY and CDR2 is SYGVKD. This CDR3 spans 13 amino acids. Here the CDR3 DNA reads TGTGCCATCAGTGAGCGGGAGAACTATGGCTACACCTTC. As protein: CAISERENYGYTF.

The CDR3, as DNA: TGTGCCAGCAGCGGGGGGACGGAGAGCTCCTACGAGCAGTACTTC. Translated: CASSGGTESSYEQYF. The genes are TRBV5-6 and TRBJ2-7, with a weak D call TRBD2 (6 bases). CDR1 SGHDT and CDR2 YYEEEE come from the germline V gene. The V gene lost 4 bases and the J gene lost 0 bases, with 14 bases spanning the gap. The CDR3 has 15 residues.

V is TRBV6-4 and J is TRBJ2-2, with 10 bases that match TRBD2. Per germline, CDR1 MRHNA and CDR2 SNTAGT. V shed 3 bases, J shed 4 bases, and the junction held 5 bases outside the gene matches. CDR3 length equals 16 residues. The CDR3 region is CASSELAGGSTGELFF. The CDR3, as DNA: TGTGCCAGCAGTGAGTTAGCGGGAGGATCCACCGGGGAGCTGTTTTTT.

The V and J genes are TRBV19 and TRBJ2-3; the D gene is possibly TRBD2 (7 bases). V was cut by 11 bases and J by 4 bases, with 16 bases left in between. The CDR3 is 13 amino acids. Germline values: CDR1 LNHDA, CDR2 SQIVND (reference sequence). CDR3 loop: CASGGGIPDTQYF. CDR3 DNA: TGTGCCTCGGGGGGCGGAATCCCAGATACGCAGTATTTT.

The J gene is TRBJ1-1, the V gene TRBV6-1, with TRBD1 matching 9 bases. The germline CDR1 and CDR2 sequences are MNHNS and SASEGT. Losses at the gene ends were 8 bases for V and 0 bases for J; bases not matched to a gene: 7. This CDR3 spans 15 amino acids. CDR3 nucleotides: TGTGCCAGCTCGGACGGGACAGGGTTGAACACTGAAGCTTTCTTT. It yields the protein CASSDGTGLNTEAFF.

The chain recombines TRBV5-4 with TRBJ2-2; 11 nucleotides line up with TRBD1. The V gene's germline CDR1 is SGHNT and CDR2 YYREEE (reference sequence). V lost 0 bases, J lost 6 bases, and 4 bases stayed unmatched. The CDR3 has 16 amino acids. DNA of the CDR3: TGTGCCAGCAGCTTGGAGGGGACAGGGGGGGCCGGGGAGCTGTTTTTT. Amino acid sequence: CASSLEGTGGAGELFF.

The chain uses TRBV6-5 and TRBJ2-7, with 9 bases that match TRBD1. The CDR3 consists of 14 residues. V shed 8 bases and J 5 bases; nucleotides not matched to a gene: 10. Germline CDR1 MNHEY, CDR2 SVGAGI. The CDR3 DNA reads TGTGCCAGCCGATCCTGGGACAGGGTCCACGAGCAGTACTTC. This sequence encodes CASRSWDRVHEQYF.

The V and J genes are TRBV7-8 and TRBJ1-2; D gene unclear. Germline assignment: CDR1 SGHVS and CDR2 FQNEAQ. The CDR3 covers 12 residues. V lost 2 bases, J lost 8 bases, and 9 bases lay in between. CDR3 nucleotides: TGTGCCAGCAGCTTAAAAGGGAGAGGCTACACCTTC. It is translated as CASSLKGRGYTF.

In the case of this clone: A clone one base away is much larger, so this may be a read error. The sample has other DNA sequences that encode this CDR3 too. The J gene is TRBJ2-7, the V gene TRBV6-1; no firm D call. The CDR3 spans 15 residues. Germline V gene data show CDR1 as MNHNS and CDR2 as SASEGT. The CDR3 bases are TGTGCTAGCAGTGAACTCCGTCACGGAACCTACGAGCAGTACTTC. Translated, it gives CASSELRHGTYEQYF.

This clone was detected once. The CDR3 sequence is CASSLDSGTGGGYTF. CDR3 coding DNA: TGTGCCAGCAGCTTAGATTCCGGGACAGGCGGTGGCTACACCTTC. This sequence joins TRBV5-4 and TRBJ1-2; TRBD1 matches at 8 bases. V was pared by 2 bases and J by 7 bases, with 10 bases of the junction left unmatched. The CDR3 consists of 15 residues. Germline loops: CDR1 SGHNT, CDR2 YYREEE (reference sequence).

V is TRBV29-1 and J is TRBJ1-1; perhaps TRBD1 as D (5 bases). The CDR3 contains 13 residues. Per germline, CDR1 SQVTM and CDR2 ANQGSEA. The ends were cut back, 3 bases at V and 4 bases at J, with 12 bases in the middle. The CDR3 bases are TGCAGCGTTGATAAGGGACGGACCACTGAAGCTTTCTTT. Its translation is CSVDKGRTTEAFF.

The chain combines TRBV29-1 with TRBJ2-2; 8 bases are a match to TRBD2. The CDR3 sequence is 15 residues long. Germline V gene sequence: CDR1 SQVTM, CDR2 ANQGSEA. The junction had 8 bases not matched to a gene; V was cut back by 4 bases and J by 4 bases. The CDR3 DNA is TGCAGCGTTGCGGGGGGGGCTTCGGCCACCGGGGAGCTGTTTTTT. Amino acid sequence: CSVAGGASATGELFF.

The chain combines TRBV27 with TRBJ2-7, with 10 bases fitting TRBD2. Trimming removed 6 bases from V and 2 bases from J; junction bases left unmatched: 7. The CDR3 is 15 residues long. Germline CDR1 reads MNHEY; CDR2 reads SMNVEV (reference sequence). Written as DNA, the CDR3 is TGTGCCAGCAGCCTCGGACTAGCGGCCCCCTACGAGCAGTACTTC. Protein product: CASSLGLAAPYEQYF.

The sample holds one count of this clone. The J gene is TRBJ1-5, the V gene TRBV19; D not resolved. The CDR3 sequence is 12 residues long. Trimming cost V 8 bases and J 3 bases, with 8 bases left between them. Germline CDR1 reads LNHDA; CDR2 reads SQIVND (reference sequence). CDR3 DNA: TGTGCCAGTGAAACCTTCAATCAGCCCCAGCATTTT. Translated: CASETFNQPQHF.

The gene calls are TRBV4-1 and TRBJ1-1; 9 bases fit TRBD1. This CDR3 has 14 residues. J gave up 5 bases and V 4 bases, and 5 bases lay outside the gene matches. Germline V gene data show CDR1 as MGHRA and CDR2 as YSYEKL. This chain's CDR3 is CASSPRDRVTEAFF. The CDR3 DNA follows: TGCGCCAGCAGCCCCCGGGACAGGGTGACTGAAGCTTTCTTT.

This clone was observed a few times. The J gene is TRBJ1-1, the V gene TRBV5-1; no reliable D call. The germline CDR1 and CDR2 sequences are SGHRS and YFSETQ. The ends were cut back, 2 bases at V and 2 bases at J, with 10 bases in the middle. This CDR3 contains 14 residues. Here the CDR3 reads CASSLGSGNTEAFF. CDR3 bases: TGCGCCAGCAGCTTAGGGTCGGGTAACACTGAAGCTTTCTTT. Full variable domain (outside the CDR3, taken from reference TRBV5-1 and TRBJ1-1): KAGVTQTPRYLIKTRGQQVTLSCSPISGHRSVSWYQQTPGQGLQFLFEYFSETQRNKGNFPGRFSGRQFSNSRSEMNVSTLELGDSALYLCASSLGSGNTEAFFGQGTRLTVV.

V and J are TRBV5-4 and TRBJ2-1; 13 bases fit TRBD2. CDR1 is SGHNT, CDR2 YYREEE, per germline (reference sequence). The CDR3 spans 17 residues. J gave up 5 bases and V 0 bases, and 5 bases lay outside the gene matches. CDR3 amino acids: CASSLVPGTSGNNEQFF. The DNA for the CDR3 is TGTGCCAGCAGCTTGGTGCCCGGGACTAGCGGGAACAATGAGCAGTTCTTC.

The V gene is TRBV4-3, the J gene TRBJ2-6; 7 bases line up with TRBD1. The CDR3 is 15 amino acids. V trimming: 1 base; J trimming: 3 bases; junction bases outside the gene matches: 0. Germline CDR1 is LGHNA and CDR2 is YSLEER. The CDR3, as DNA: TGCGCCAGCAGCCAAGGACAGGGTGGGGCCAACGTCCTGACTTTC. Translating it yields CASSQGQGGANVLTF.

The chain has TRBV6-1 and TRBJ1-3, with D unresolved. The CDR3 loop spans 15 amino acids. V was pared by 1 base and J by 0 bases, with 7 bases between. CDR1 and CDR2 (germline): MNHNS, SASEGT. The CDR3 region is CASSEVGSSGNTIYF. The DNA of the CDR3 is TGTGCCAGCAGTGAAGTCGGGAGCTCTGGAAACACCATATATTTT.

The chain couples TRBV19 to TRBJ2-5, with 10 bases aligning to TRBD2. With 3 bases clipped from V and 2 bases from J, the junction kept 12 bases outside the gene matches. This CDR3 is built from 18 residues. Germline lookup yields CDR1 LNHDA and CDR2 SQIVND (reference sequence). The CDR3 DNA reads as TGTGCCAGTAGTATGAGGGCTAGCGGGAGAAGGGGTCAAGAGACCCAGTACTTC. Protein sequence: CASSMRASGRRGQETQYF.

The chain is built from TRBV2 and TRBJ1-6, with no clear D. CDR1 and CDR2 from the germline V gene are SNHLY and FYNNEI. With 8 bases removed from V and 7 bases from J, the gap between germline ends came to 6 bases. The CDR3 spans 11 residues. The CDR3 region has the DNA TGTGCCAGCGCCACGAATTCACCCCTCCACTTT. Translation gives CASATNSPLHF.

The rearrangement links TRBV5-3 to TRBJ2-3; 12 bases fit TRBD2. TRBV5-3 is an ORF, and what it does is uncertain. This CDR3 contains 16 residues. The trim removed 3 bases at V and 4 bases at J, leaving 6 bases unmatched. The CDR3 bases are TGTGCCAGAAGCTCAACTAGCGGGAGGACGTCAGATACGCAGTATTTT. It specifies CARSSTSGRTSDTQYF.